This is a list of T cell receptor beta chains from one sample in a study of cytomegalovirus exposure and HLA in healthy donors. Libraries were prepared by immunoSEQ multiplex PCR; TCRdb keeps only in-frame clonotypes and omits some of them. The repertoire includes around 97,000 clones, about 81% of them detected once, and approximately 5.4% sits in the top ten. Sequencing was done on a sample of PBMCs. The source is a man in his forties or fifties in good health and CMV-seropositive. Both conserved end residues are part of each CDR3. The D gene is left open where the match is weak. Some rows have no size entry. The others give once, few or many, or a class for an expanded clone.

size,D,J,V,CDR3,DNA
-,-,TRBJ2-1,TRBV29-1,CSVDLTGVYNEQFF,TGCAGCGTTGACCTGACAGGAGTCTACAATGAGCAGTTCTTC
-,-,TRBJ2-1,TRBV28,CASSQEGEQFF,TGTGCCAGTAGTCAGGAGGGTGAGCAGTTCTTC
-,TRBD1,TRBJ1-5,TRBV6-6,CASTSRGTALNQPQHF,TGTGCCAGCACCTCACGCGGGACAGCTCTCAATCAGCCCCAGCATTTT
-,TRBD1,TRBJ1-1,TRBV28,CASKRQGAPEAFF,TGTGCCAGCAAGAGGCAGGGGGCCCCTGAAGCTTTCTTT
-,-,TRBJ1-5,TRBV18,CASSPETDNQPQHF,TGTGCCAGCTCACCAGAGACAGATAATCAGCCCCAGCATTTT
few,-,TRBJ1-2,TRBV10-3,CAISRTEKRYGYTF,TGTGCCATCAGCCGGACAGAAAAGAGGTATGGCTACACCTTC
-,-,TRBJ1-3,TRBV7-9,CASTRQVTSGNTIYF,TGTGCCAGCACTCGACAGGTCACGTCTGGAAACACCATATATTTT
-,TRBD1,TRBJ2-7,TRBV18,CASSLNRGDEQYF,TGTGCCAGCTCACTTAACAGGGGCGACGAGCAGTACTTC
-,-,TRBJ1-2,TRBV6-1,CASSSQGTGYTF,TGTGCCAGCAGTTCGCAGGGGACCGGCTACACCTTC
-,-,TRBJ1-2,TRBV18,CASSPGRGPGYTF,TGTGCCAGCTCACCGGGCAGGGGCCCTGGCTACACCTTC
-,TRBD1,TRBJ1-6,TRBV5-1,CASSLRPGTGGAENSPLHF,TGCGCCAGCAGCCTACGTCCCGGGACAGGGGGAGCGGAAAATTCACCCCTCCACTTT
-,-,TRBJ2-4,TRBV25-1,CASSEYSYGKNSQYF,TGTGCCAGCAGTGAATATTCTTACGGCAAAAACAGTCAGTACTTC
-,-,TRBJ1-2,TRBV28,CAGSLQYHRGYTF,TGTGCCGGCAGTTTACAGTACCATCGCGGCTACACCTTC
-,TRBD1,TRBJ1-1,TRBV5-1,CASSLEGAAEAFF,TGCGCCAGCAGCTTGGAGGGGGCGGCTGAAGCTTTCTTT
-,-,TRBJ1-1,TRBV11-2,CASSLEVRTEAFF,TGTGCCAGCAGCTTAGAGGTTCGGACTGAAGCTTTCTTT
-,-,TRBJ2-7,TRBV18,CASSPTEGAYEQYF,TGTGCCAGCTCACCGACGGAGGGGGCTTACGAGCAGTACTTC
-,TRBD2,TRBJ2-7,TRBV7-8,CASSWGQLAGVYEQYF,TGTGCCAGCAGTTGGGGGCAACTAGCGGGAGTCTACGAGCAGTACTTC
once,-,TRBJ2-5,TRBV5-1,CASSVLGQETQYF,TGCGCCAGCAGCGTCCTCGGTCAAGAGACCCAGTACTTC